Sequencing of this TCR beta chain was carried out in a study of blood T cell repertoires in COVID-19. Study information: The cDNA or gDNA used as material had been derived from T cells, B-cell-depleted T cells, or PBMCs.

Trimming removed 6 bases from V and 1 base from J; junction bases left unmatched: 5. The CDR3 runs to 14 residues. From germline, CDR1 is MNHEY and CDR2 SMNVEV (reference sequence). This clone occurred once. Assay: immunoSEQ multiplex PCR; the TCRdb copy retains only in-frame clones and omits some. The repertoire has some 250,000 clones, approximately 90% of them found once; the top ten carry around 0.98%. The sequencing input was peripheral blood. This sequence originates from a woman in her thirties or forties who had recovered from COVID-19. This rearrangement joins TRBV27 to TRBJ2-5; 7 positions match TRBD2. The CDR3 here is CASRPWGGQETQYF. The CDR3 DNA reads TGTGCCAGCAGGCCCTGGGGGGGCCAAGAGACCCAGTACTTC.